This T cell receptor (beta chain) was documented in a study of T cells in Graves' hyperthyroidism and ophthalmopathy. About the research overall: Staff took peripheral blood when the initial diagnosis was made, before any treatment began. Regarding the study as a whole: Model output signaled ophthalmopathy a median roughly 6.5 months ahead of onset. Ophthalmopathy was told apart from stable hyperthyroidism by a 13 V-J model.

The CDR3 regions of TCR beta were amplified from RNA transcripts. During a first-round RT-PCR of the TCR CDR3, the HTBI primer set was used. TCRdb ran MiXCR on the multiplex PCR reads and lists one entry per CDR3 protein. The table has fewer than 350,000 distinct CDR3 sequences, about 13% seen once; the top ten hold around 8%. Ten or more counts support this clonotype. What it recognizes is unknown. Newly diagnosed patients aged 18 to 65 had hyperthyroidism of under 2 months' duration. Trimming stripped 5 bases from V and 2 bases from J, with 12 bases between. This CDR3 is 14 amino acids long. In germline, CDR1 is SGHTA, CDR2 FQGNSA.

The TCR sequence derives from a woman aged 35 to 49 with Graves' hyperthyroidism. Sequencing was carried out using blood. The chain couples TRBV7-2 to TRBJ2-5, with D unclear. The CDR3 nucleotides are TGTGCCAGCAGCCCTCCGGGCGGTCAAGAGACCCAGTACTTC. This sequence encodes CASSPPGGQETQYF.